Listed below are T cell receptor beta chains from one sample, sequenced in a study of cytomegalovirus exposure and HLA in healthy donors. Generated by immunoSEQ multiplex PCR, the TCRdb table keeps only in-frame clones and is missing some. This table holds under 65,000 clones, about 78% found once. Sequencing was done on a sample of PBMCs. The receptors were sampled from a young man in good health and CMV-seropositive. The CDR3 runs from the conserved cysteine through the conserved F or W. A D gene is named only where the DNA matches it firmly. Where a row states a size, it is once, few, many or the class of an expanded clone; other rows omit it.

j_gene,v_gene,len,d_gene,abundance,CDR3nt,CDR3aa
TRBJ1-1,TRBV7-3,13,-,-,TGTGCCAGCAGCTTAAAGAGGAACACTGAAGCTTTCTTT,CASSLKRNTEAFF
TRBJ2-7,TRBV29-1,11,-,-,TGCAGCGTTTCACAGGAGTACGAGCAGTACTTC,CSVSQEYEQYF
TRBJ1-2,TRBV7-6,13,TRBD1,-,TGTGCCAGCAGCCCGTGGACAGGGAGCGGCTACACCTTC,CASSPWTGSGYTF
TRBJ1-1,TRBV5-1,17,TRBD1,-,TGCGCCAGCAGCTCGGGGACAGGGGGTTTTGGGGACACTGAAGCTTTCTTT,CASSSGTGGFGDTEAFF
TRBJ2-7,TRBV6-5,15,-,-,TGTGCCAGCAGTTATCGGGGGACGGGGACCTACGAGCAGTACTTC,CASSYRGTGTYEQYF
TRBJ1-2,TRBV7-8,17,TRBD1,-,TGTGCCAGCAGCTCGGAAAGGCTTGGGACAGGGGACCATGGCTACACCTTC,CASSSERLGTGDHGYTF
TRBJ1-4,TRBV18,15,-,once,TGTGCCAGCTCACCCCGTAGCGCAACTAATGAAAAACTGTTTTTT,CASSPRSATNEKLFF
TRBJ1-1,TRBV7-2,14,-,-,TGTGCCAGCAGCCCTGAACGGGTGTACACTGAAGCTTTCTTT,CASSPERVYTEAFF
TRBJ2-7,TRBV29-1,15,TRBD1,-,TGCAGCGCACGACAGGGTAGGGCCCTTCCCTACGAGCAGTACTTC,CSARQGRALPYEQYF
TRBJ2-7,TRBV10-3,13,TRBD1,once,TGTGCCATCAGTGTATACAGGGGCTACGAGCAGTACTTC,CAISVYRGYEQYF
TRBJ1-1,TRBV5-8,14,TRBD1,-,TGTGCCAGCAGCCGAGGACAGGTTCGACCTGAAGCTTTCTTT,CASSRGQVRPEAFF
TRBJ2-7,TRBV29-1,15,-,-,TGCAGCGCCAAGGGGAGCGGGACAGGTTCCTACGAGCAGTACTTC,CSAKGSGTGSYEQYF
TRBJ2-7,TRBV4-1,15,-,-,TGCGCCAGCAGATTCGGAACAGACAGCTCCTACGAGCAGTACTTC,CASRFGTDSSYEQYF